This TCR beta chain emerged from a study of T cell repertoires in cytomegalovirus infection. About the research overall: CMV epitopes, recently identified HLA-C-restricted and well-studied HLA-B-restricted, were used. In public TCR beta signatures, there were indications of both CMV infection and matching HLA type. Overall study results and limits: HLA-C-restricted CMV-specific TCR beta clonotypes prevailed in the ex vivo response. Cumulative frequency (of public TCR beta family members) identified carriers of CMV plus the relevant HLA.

This clonotype appeared a few times. Antigen unknown. TCRdb independently ran MiXCR on the reads; one entry per CDR3 protein. The data hold approximately 590,000 distinct CDR3 sequences, with 40% observed a single time. CDR1 and CDR2 (germline): SNHLY, FYNNEI. V gave up 5 bases and J gave up 11 bases, with 18 bases separating them. The CDR3 is 13 amino acids. The sequences come from cultured PBMCs, collected from culture after CMV antigen stimulation. The TCR sequence derives from a human donor in good health (CMV status not recorded). Some clones in this sample may be carry-over from other donors' samples. The chain recombines TRBV2 with TRBJ1-1, with D perhaps matching TRBD1 (5 bases). DNA for the CDR3: TGTGCCAGCAGTCGGACGGGGGGATTGAAGGCTTTCTTT. Protein: CASSRTGGLKAFF.